Shown below are 28 T cell receptor beta chains from a single sample sequenced in a study of blood T cell repertoires in COVID-19. Method: immunoSEQ multiplex PCR; TCRdb's copy keeps in-frame clones and lacks some. The sample has fewer than 60,000 clones; 84% are singletons. The sequenced sample was peripheral blood. The receptors shown here come from a man between 60 and 75 years old with acute or convalescent COVID-19.

This chain joins TRBV5-1 and TRBJ2-2, with D perhaps TRBD2 (5 bases). Germline CDR1 reads SGHRS; CDR2 reads YFSETQ. The V and J ends lost 1 base and 6 bases respectively, with 10 bases between them. This CDR3 has 14 amino acids. This CDR3 is CASSLRQDSGELFF. The CDR3 nucleotides read TGCGCCAGCAGCTTGCGGCAGGACTCCGGGGAGCTGTTTTTT.

The chain combines TRBV2 with TRBJ1-1, with D unclear. The length of the CDR3 is 14 residues. Germline assignment: CDR1 SNHLY and CDR2 FYNNEI. V was trimmed by 5 bases and J by 4 bases, leaving 14 bases between them. The CDR3 region has the DNA TGTGCCAGCAGTCCAGATCTACCGGGCACTGAAGCTTTCTTT. Protein: CASSPDLPGTEAFF.

The rearrangement links TRBV19 to TRBJ1-5; 7 bases agree with TRBD1. CDR1 and CDR2 (germline): LNHDA, SQIVND (reference sequence). The V and J ends lost 6 bases and 0 bases, in that order; junction bases with no gene match: 14. The CDR3 runs 18 residues. In DNA form, the CDR3 reads TGTGCCAGTAGCGTCCCGTTTACACAGGGGTATAGCAATCAGCCCCAGCATTTT. Amino acids: CASSVPFTQGYSNQPQHF. The complete variable domain, with remaining parts taken from reference TRBV19 and TRBJ1-5, reads DGGITQSPKYLFRKEGQNVTLSCEQNLNHDAMYWYRQDPGQGLRLIYYSQIVNDFQKGDIAEGYSVSREKKESFPLTVTSAQKNPTAFYLCASSVPFTQGYSNQPQHFGDGTRLSIL.

This chain connects TRBV9 to TRBJ2-7; 8 bases match TRBD1. Per the germline V gene, CDR1 is SGDLS and CDR2 is YYNGEE. This CDR3 comprises 15 residues. The V gene end was trimmed by 0 bases and the J gene end by 4 bases; junction bases not matched to a gene: 6. The CDR3 DNA follows: TGTGCCAGCAGCGTAGCCGGACAGGGAGGATACGAGCAGTACTTC. This gives the protein CASSVAGQGGYEQYF. Filled out from reference TRBV9 and TRBJ2-7, the complete variable domain reads DSGVTQTPKHLITATGQRVTLRCSPRSGDLSVYWYQQSLDQGLQFLIQYYNGEERAKGNILERFSAQQFPDLHSELNLSSLELGDSALYFCASSVAGQGGYEQYFGPGTRLTVT.

The V call is TRBV5-1, the J call TRBJ2-7, with 7 bases lining up with TRBD1. V shed 3 bases, J shed 4 bases, and the junction held 10 bases outside the gene matches. The length of the CDR3 is 15 residues. CDR1 is SGHRS and CDR2 is YFSETQ in the germline V gene. For the CDR3, the DNA is TGCGCCAGCAGCTCCTTACAGGGGATTCAGTACGAGCAGTACTTC. Protein: CASSSLQGIQYEQYF.

The rearrangement links TRBV5-4 to TRBJ2-1; 8 positions match TRBD2. The CDR3 has 18 residues. V shed 0 bases, J shed 0 bases, and the junction held 8 bases outside the gene matches. Germline V gene sequence: CDR1 SGHNT, CDR2 YYREEE (reference sequence). The CDR3 spells CASSLVTSGPSSYNEQFF. CDR3 nucleotide sequence: TGTGCCAGCAGCTTGGTTACTAGCGGTCCTAGCTCCTACAATGAGCAGTTCTTC.

The chain links TRBV2 to TRBJ1-5; 8 nucleotides match TRBD1. There are 16 residues in the CDR3. Germline V gene sequence: CDR1 SNHLY, CDR2 FYNNEI. Trimming at V came to 5 bases and at J to 4 bases, leaving 10 bases not matched to a gene. CDR3 bases: TGTGCCAGCAGTAAATGGACAGGGTACGGGAATCAGCCCCAGCATTTT. It is translated as CASSKWTGYGNQPQHF.

The chain couples TRBV9 to TRBJ1-4; tentative D call: TRBD1 (6 bases). The length of the CDR3 is 15 residues. V dropped 4 bases and J dropped 5 bases, with 15 bases sitting between them. The V gene's germline CDR1 is SGDLS and CDR2 YYNGEE. The CDR3 sequence is CASSPSGTSNEKLFF. In DNA, the CDR3 is TGTGCCAGCAGCCCTAGCGGGACATCGAATGAAAAACTGTTTTTT.

This chain links TRBV10-3 with TRBJ2-1; 16 bases align to TRBD2. The V and J ends lost 3 bases and 7 bases, in that order; junction bases with no gene match: 9. Germline loops: CDR1 ENHRY, CDR2 SYGVKD. The CDR3 consists of 18 residues. Here the CDR3 reads CAISDGTSGGAMSNEQFF. Here the CDR3 DNA reads TGTGCCATCAGTGATGGGACTAGCGGGGGGGCTATGTCGAATGAGCAGTTCTTC.

This rearrangement joins TRBV7-5 to TRBJ1-5; the table names TRBD1, a call not compared with the DNA. TRBV7-5 has pseudogene status. The CDR3 length is 17 residues. CDR3 nucleotides: TGTGCCAGAAGCTCGGGACAGCCTCCTTATAGCAATCAGCCCCAGCATTTT. It yields the protein CARSSGQPPYSNQPQHF.

The chain has TRBV12-5 and TRBJ1-5; no firm D call. Between the trimmed V and J ends, which lost 2 bases and 3 bases, there was a span of 14 bases. Germline CDR1 reads LGHNT; CDR2 reads FRNRAP. This CDR3 spans 16 amino acids. CDR3 in DNA: TGTGCTAGTGGTTTGCGGAACTCCGGAGTCAATCAGCCCCAGCATTTT. Amino acids: CASGLRNSGVNQPQHF.

The chain joins TRBV7-2 to TRBJ2-3; D perhaps matches TRBD1 (6 bases). V gave up 4 bases and J gave up 2 bases, with 10 bases separating them. Per germline, CDR1 SGHTA and CDR2 FQGNSA. The CDR3 has 14 amino acids. This CDR3 is CASSSRDNTDTQYF. The CDR3 nucleotides read TGTGCCAGCAGCTCCCGGGACAACACAGATACGCAGTATTTT.

The gene calls are TRBV4-3 and TRBJ2-1; perhaps TRBD2 as D (5 bases). Germline V gene lookup returns CDR1 LGHNA and CDR2 YSLEER. Trimming took off 1 base at V and 4 bases at J, with 11 bases between the two ends. This CDR3 contains 15 residues. The CDR3 nucleotides are TGCGCCAGCAGCCAAGGTTGGACGGGGTACAATGAGCAGTTCTTC. Amino acids: CASSQGWTGYNEQFF.

This clone was seen a handful of times. This chain connects TRBV12-3 or TRBV12-4 to TRBJ2-7; no clear D. The V end lost 2 bases, the J end lost 5 bases, and 7 bases lay between the germline ends. The CDR3 length is 12 residues. The CDR3 DNA is TGTGCCAGCAGTTTATTTCGGGACGAGCAGTACTTC. It yields the protein CASSLFRDEQYF.

CDR3 sequence reads: CASSYSPQGNTEAFF. Written as DNA, the CDR3 is TGTGCCAGCAGTTATTCCCCCCAGGGGAACACTGAAGCTTTCTTT. The gene calls are TRBV6-5 and TRBJ1-1; D possibly corresponds to TRBD1 (5 bases). Germline loops: CDR1 MNHEY, CDR2 SVGAGI. V gave up 3 bases and J gave up 1 base, with 12 bases separating them. This CDR3 is built from 15 residues.

This chain uses TRBV19 with TRBJ1-5; D gene unclear. Germline CDR1 and CDR2: LNHDA and SQIVND (reference sequence). This CDR3 has 15 amino acids. Trimming removed 3 bases from V and 7 bases from J, with 16 bases in between. The CDR3 reads CASSINSMGGQPQHF. In DNA, the CDR3 is TGTGCCAGTAGTATCAATTCCATGGGAGGGCAGCCCCAGCATTTT.

The chain carries TRBV14 and TRBJ2-7; no reliable D call. This CDR3 contains 13 residues. Trimming took 1 base from V and 0 from J, leaving 4 bases between them. Germline CDR1 is SGHDN and CDR2 is FVKESK. In DNA form, the CDR3 reads TGTGCCAGCAGCCAAGGGAGCTCCTACGAGCAGTACTTC. Protein: CASSQGSSYEQYF. The full variable domain, its missing parts supplied by reference TRBV14 and TRBJ2-7, is EAGVTQFPSHSVIEKGQTVTLRCDPISGHDNLYWYRRVMGKEIKFLLHFVKESKQDESGMPNNRFLAERTGGTYSTLKVQPAELEDSGVYFCASSQGSSYEQYFGPGTRLTVT.

This chain joins TRBV9 and TRBJ2-3; D call uncertain. V was shortened by 0 bases and J by 0 bases, with 8 bases between the two germline ends. The CDR3 contains 15 residues. CDR1 is SGDLS and CDR2 is YYNGEE in the germline V gene. The CDR3 coding sequence is TGTGCCAGCAGCGTAGGACTGGAGAGCACAGATACGCAGTATTTT. Translated, it gives CASSVGLESTDTQYF.

The chain couples TRBV7-2 to TRBJ1-1; D is ambiguous. V was clipped by 5 bases and J by 4 bases, with 11 bases between them. The CDR3 runs 13 residues. The germline V gene encodes CDR1 SGHTA and CDR2 FQGNSA. The CDR3 DNA reads as TGTGCCAGCAGCCGTGGCGGGTTCACTGAAGCTTTCTTT. This gives the protein CASSRGGFTEAFF. The variable domain in full, with the rest retrieved from reference TRBV7-2 and TRBJ1-1, is GAGVSQSPSNKVTEKGKDVELRCDPISGHTALYWYRQSLGQGLEFLIYFQGNSAPDKSGLPSDRFSAERTGGSVSTLTIQRTQQEDSAVYLCASSRGGFTEAFFGQGTRLTVV.

The J gene is TRBJ1-3, the V gene TRBV7-9; 8 bases are a match to TRBD1. The CDR3 is 15 amino acids. Germline lookup yields CDR1 SEHNR and CDR2 FQNEAQ (reference sequence). Germline trimming cut 5 bases from V and 3 bases from J; bases unmatched to any gene: 6. The CDR3 spells CASSIRTGFGNTIYF. CDR3 in DNA: TGTGCCAGCAGCATACGGACAGGGTTTGGAAACACCATATATTTT.

The rearrangement uses TRBV5-4 and TRBJ1-4; TRBD1 agrees at 10 bases. V shed 0 bases, J shed 6 bases, and the junction held 2 bases outside the gene matches. Per the germline V gene, CDR1 is SGHNT and CDR2 is YYREEE (reference sequence). This CDR3 contains 15 residues. This CDR3 reads CASSLAGTGDEKLFF. The CDR3 bases are TGTGCCAGCAGCTTGGCCGGGACAGGGGATGAAAAACTGTTTTTT.

J is TRBJ2-7 and V is TRBV12-3 or TRBV12-4; possibly TRBD1 for D (5 bases). The V and J ends lost 2 bases and 2 bases respectively, with 7 bases between them. This CDR3 spans 13 amino acids. The CDR3 here is CASSLRGTYEQYF. In nucleotides, the CDR3 is TGTGCCAGCAGTTTAAGGGGAACCTACGAGCAGTACTTC.

CDR3 in amino acids: CASSSGIGAVHEQYF. The CDR3 nucleotides read TGTGCCAGCAGTTCCGGTATAGGGGCGGTTCACGAGCAGTACTTC. The chain combines TRBV6-2 or TRBV6-3 with TRBJ2-7; D possibly corresponds to TRBD1 (5 bases). CDR1 MNHEY and CDR2 SVGEGT come from the germline V gene. The CDR3 consists of 15 residues. The V end lost 4 bases, the J end lost 5 bases, and 18 bases lay between the germline ends.

The gene calls are TRBV7-9 and TRBJ2-7; 11 bases are shared with TRBD1. Trimming at V came to 1 base and at J to 5 bases, leaving 1 base not matched to a gene. CDR1 SEHNR and CDR2 FQNEAQ come from the germline V gene (reference sequence). CDR3 length: 14 residues. The CDR3 coding sequence is TGTGCCAGCAGCTTAGGGACAGGGGGCCACGAGCAGTACTTC. Residues: CASSLGTGGHEQYF.

This clone was observed a single time. The chain uses TRBV25-1 and TRBJ1-1; 7 bases are a match to TRBD1. This CDR3 comprises 13 residues. Germline V gene sequence: CDR1 MGHDK, CDR2 SYGVNS. Losses at the gene ends were 7 bases for V and 4 bases for J; bases not matched to a gene: 6. CDR3 loop: CASKKPGGTEAFF. The CDR3 coding sequence is TGTGCCAGCAAGAAGCCAGGGGGCACTGAAGCTTTCTTT.

The chain employs TRBV30 and TRBJ1-2; 7 bases are a match to TRBD1. V lost 4 bases, J lost 1 base, and 3 bases stayed unmatched. The CDR3 loop spans 13 amino acids. Per the germline V gene, CDR1 is GTSNPN and CDR2 is SVGIG (reference sequence). CDR3 DNA sequence: TGTGCCTGGAACCGGGACAGTAACTATGGCTACACCTTC. It yields the protein CAWNRDSNYGYTF.

The J gene is TRBJ1-2, the V gene TRBV6-5, with D possibly being TRBD1 (6 bases). CDR1 MNHEY and CDR2 SVGAGI come from the germline V gene. V lost 7 bases, J lost 0 bases, and 15 bases lay in between. This CDR3 has 15 amino acids. CDR3 nucleotide sequence: TGTGCCAGCACCATCCAGGACAGTACTAACTATGGCTACACCTTC. It is translated as CASTIQDSTNYGYTF.

The chain uses TRBV18 and TRBJ1-6, with unresolved D. The germline V gene encodes CDR1 KGHSH and CDR2 LQKENI. The CDR3 is made up of 17 amino acids. V was cut by 3 bases and J by 0 bases, with 12 bases left in between. CDR3 DNA: TGTGCCAGCTCACCTATGGGCCAGTACTCCTATAATTCACCCCTCCACTTT. Its translation: CASSPMGQYSYNSPLHF.